This note documents a single T cell receptor (beta chain) sequence. The data were obtained in a study of stem cell transplantation in POMP-related autoinflammatory disease. Germline CDR1 is SEHNR and CDR2 is FQNEAQ (reference sequence). The CDR3 has 16 residues. Trimming took 1 base from V and 1 from J, leaving 13 bases between them. The data were produced by immunoSEQ multiplex PCR, yet TCRdb's version contains in-frame clones alone and is incomplete. Of 5,000 or so clones detected, roughly 90% appear once; the ten largest clones hold approximately 2.4%. The clonotype originates from a human patient with POMP-related autoinflammation and immune dysregulation (PRAID). The graft donor may have given rise to some T cells. The sample consisted of CD8+ T cells from PBMCs, taken after stem cell transplantation. The V and J genes are TRBV7-9 and TRBJ1-1; D is unresolved. In nucleotides, the CDR3 is TGTGCCAGCAGCTTAGTCGGCAGGTTAGGGAACACTGAAGCTTTCTTT. This translates into CASSLVGRLGNTEAFF.